This T cell receptor beta chain was obtained from a study of cytomegalovirus exposure and HLA in healthy donors. A word on this clone: Its antigen is as yet unknown.

Vbeta (60) and Jbeta (13) primers were used in the PCR. TCRdb's table, derived via immunoSEQ multiplex PCR, lists solely in-frame clones and lacks some. The table includes some 120,000 clones, 80% detected once. Broader study findings: In a later analysis, compared with equally common non-associated chains, HLA-associated beta chains were more expanded. It was about 150 TCR beta chains that were listed as cytomegalovirus-associated. The study had only CMV serostatus as immune exposure information. Later work associated 16,951 TCR beta sequences with HLA alleles at 0.05 false discovery rate.

Sequencing was carried out using PBMCs. This receptor was obtained from a man aged 50-60 years in good health and CMV-seronegative.

The CDR3 region has the DNA TGTGCCAGCAGCTTAGAGGTCCTAAAGCTCACAGATACGCAGTATTTT. Translated, it gives CASSLEVLKLTDTQYF. This chain joins TRBV11-2 and TRBJ2-3; D ambiguous. V was trimmed by 0 bases and J by 2 bases, leaving 12 bases between them. The CDR3 extends over 16 amino acids. Per the germline V gene, CDR1 is SGHAT and CDR2 is FQNNGV.